This T cell receptor (beta chain) derives from a study of T cells in women clearing cervical HPV infection. For the study at large: For cases, blood was sampled a median approximately 150 days after lesion detection, interquartile range roughly 85 to 220 days. The study, taken as a whole, reports: Richness differences could reflect unmeasured T-cell content per sample. Richness plus V gene abundances separated cases from controls with AUC around 0.8.

Per germline, CDR1 LNHDA and CDR2 SQIVND (reference sequence). This CDR3 comprises 15 residues. V lost 4 bases and J lost 2, with 15 bases in between. Generated by immunoSEQ multiplex PCR, the TCRdb table keeps only in-frame clones and is missing some. The sample table includes 20,000 or so clones. Regarding this clone: Its antigen is unknown. The sequence runs out 3 residues before the end of the CDR3; the remainder is reconstructed from the germline J gene.

The clonotype was recovered from a woman between 18 and 75 years old with a cervical HPV16 infection that either progressed to CIN3+ or cleared (not recorded which). The chain is built from TRBV19 and TRBJ2-7, with TRBD2 as a possible D gene (6 bases). Source material: blood buffy coat. CDR3 region: CASSTRLGRAYEQYF. The covered CDR3 bases are TGTGCCAGTAGTACCAGACTAGGCAGGGCCTACGAG.